The rows below give T cell receptor beta chains drawn from one sample of a study of chemoradiotherapy in HPV16-positive cancers. Sequencing used immunoSEQ multiplex PCR; TCRdb keeps in-frame clones, though not all of them. The repertoire holds around 600 clones, with more than 65% as singletons. The sample consisted of tumor tissue, taken from a patient who underwent chemoradiotherapy. The receptors stem from a human donor with HPV-associated anogenital cancer. Both conserved end residues are part of each CDR3. A D gene is named only where the DNA matches it firmly. Rows may omit the clone size; those that give it use once, few, many or a size class.

cdr3_aa	cdr3_nt	d_call	j_call	clone_size	v_call
CASSDLHADTQYF	TGTGCCAGCAGTGACCTCCACGCAGATACGCAGTATTTT	.	TRBJ2-3	.	TRBV6-4
CASSLEVAAYEQYF	TGTGCCAGCAGCTTAGAGGTGGCGGCCTACGAGCAGTACTTC	.	TRBJ2-7	.	TRBV11-2
CASSYDSGANVLTF	TGTGCCAGCAGCTATGACTCTGGGGCCAACGTCCTGACTTTC	.	TRBJ2-6	.	TRBV5-6
CASSMGLAVNEQFF	TGTGCCAGCAGTATGGGACTAGCGGTCAATGAGCAGTTCTTC	TRBD2	TRBJ2-1	.	TRBV6-1
CATLPSEVRALHF	TGTGCCACCCTGCCGAGCGAGGTTAGGGCCCTCCACTTT	.	TRBJ1-6	.	TRBV2
CASSLGLGIDEQYF	TGTGCCAGCAGTTTAGGATTGGGGATCGACGAGCAGTACTTC	.	TRBJ2-7	.	TRBV28
CASSLAGSGAYNSPLHF	TGTGCCAGCAGCTTAGCCGGATCCGGGGCCTATAATTCACCCCTCCACTTT	.	TRBJ1-6	.	TRBV11-2
CASSPPRGGEQFF	TGTGCCAGCAGCCCACCCAGGGGTGGTGAGCAGTTCTTC	.	TRBJ2-1	.	TRBV11-3
CASRLGPAGSSSYNSPLHF	TGTGCCAGCAGACTTGGGCCGGCAGGTAGTAGCTCCTATAATTCACCCCTCCACTTT	.	TRBJ1-6	.	TRBV12-1
CASSERRAGVREQYF	TGTGCCAGCAGTGAACGTCGGGCGGGGGTCCGGGAGCAGTACTTC	TRBD2	TRBJ2-7	few	TRBV2
CASSLELQTGTEAFF	TGCGCCAGCAGCTTGGAGCTACAGACTGGCACTGAAGCTTTCTTT	.	TRBJ1-1	.	TRBV5-1
CASSQGFGRQETQYF	TGTGCCAGCAGCCAAGGATTCGGGAGACAAGAGACCCAGTACTTC	.	TRBJ2-5	.	TRBV14
CASSRPLAGRDEQFF	TGTGCCAGCTCAAGGCCGTTGGCAGGTCGAGATGAGCAGTTCTTC	.	TRBJ2-1	.	TRBV6-6
CASSIAGGRGETQYF	TGTGCCAGCAGCATCGCGGGGGGCCGGGGGGAGACCCAGTACTTC	TRBD2	TRBJ2-5	.	TRBV13